This TCR beta chain was sequenced for a study of blood T cell repertoires in COVID-19. On the study more broadly: T cells, B-cell-depleted T cells, or PBMCs provided the cDNA or gDNA that served as material.

In the original analysis: Reference gene primer amplification gave nucleated cell count estimates. TCRdb keeps only in-frame clones here, not all; method: immunoSEQ multiplex PCR. V, J and clone size are those of that table, while D and trimming were read from the DNA. The data show about 83,000 clones, about four fifths seen once. The CDR3 length is 15 residues. Germline lookup yields CDR1 SGHTA and CDR2 FQGNSA. Germline trimming cut 1 base from V and 5 bases from J; bases unmatched to any gene: 2. The rearrangement links TRBV7-2 to TRBJ1-2; 12 bases are shared with TRBD1. Sequencing was done on a sample of peripheral blood. The clonotype originates from a woman of 80 years or more with active or convalescent COVID-19. The CDR3 protein is CASSLVGQGAYGYTF. The CDR3 nucleotides read TGTGCCAGCAGCTTAGTGGGACAGGGGGCATATGGCTACACCTTC.